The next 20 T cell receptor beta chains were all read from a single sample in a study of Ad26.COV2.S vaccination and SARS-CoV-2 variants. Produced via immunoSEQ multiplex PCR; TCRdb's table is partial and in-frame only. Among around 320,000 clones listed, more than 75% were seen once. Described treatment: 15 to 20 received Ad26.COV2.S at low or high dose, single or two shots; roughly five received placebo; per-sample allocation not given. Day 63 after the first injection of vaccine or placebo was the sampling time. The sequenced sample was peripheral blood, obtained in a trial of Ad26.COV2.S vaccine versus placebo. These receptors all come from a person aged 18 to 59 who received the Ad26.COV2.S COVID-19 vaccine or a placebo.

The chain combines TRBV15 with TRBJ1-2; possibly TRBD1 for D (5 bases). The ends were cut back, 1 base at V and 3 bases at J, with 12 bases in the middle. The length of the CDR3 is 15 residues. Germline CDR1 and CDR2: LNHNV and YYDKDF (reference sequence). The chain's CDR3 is CATSRAGRTYYGYTF. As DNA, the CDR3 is TGTGCCACCAGCAGAGCAGGGCGCACCTACTATGGCTACACCTTC.

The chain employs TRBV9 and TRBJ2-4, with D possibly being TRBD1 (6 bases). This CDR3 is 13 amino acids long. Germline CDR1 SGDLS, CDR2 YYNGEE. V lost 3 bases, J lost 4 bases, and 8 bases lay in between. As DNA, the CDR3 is TGTGCCAGCAGCGGGACAGTAAAAAACATTCAGTACTTC. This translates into CASSGTVKNIQYF. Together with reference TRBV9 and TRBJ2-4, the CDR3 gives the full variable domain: DSGVTQTPKHLITATGQRVTLRCSPRSGDLSVYWYQQSLDQGLQFLIQYYNGEERAKGNILERFSAQQFPDLHSELNLSSLELGDSALYFCASSGTVKNIQYFGAGTRLSVL.

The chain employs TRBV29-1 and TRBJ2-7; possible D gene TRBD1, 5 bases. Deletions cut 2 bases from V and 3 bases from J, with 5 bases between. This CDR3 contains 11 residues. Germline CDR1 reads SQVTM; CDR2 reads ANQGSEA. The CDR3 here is CSVEQGYEQYF. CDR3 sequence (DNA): TGCAGCGTTGAACAGGGCTACGAGCAGTACTTC.

CDR3 residues: CASSWAKNIQYF. CDR3 nucleotides: TGTGCCAGCAGTTGGGCCAAAAACATTCAGTACTTC. V and J are TRBV12-3 or TRBV12-4 and TRBJ2-4; no clear D. CDR3 length: 12 amino acids. Between the trimmed V and J ends, which lost 4 bases and 1 base, there was a span of 2 bases.

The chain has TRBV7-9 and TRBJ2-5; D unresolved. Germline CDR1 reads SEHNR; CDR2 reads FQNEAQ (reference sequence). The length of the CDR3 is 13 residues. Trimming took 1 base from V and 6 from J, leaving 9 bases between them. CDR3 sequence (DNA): TGTGCCAGCAGCTTAGGCCAGACGCAGACCCAGTACTTC. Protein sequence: CASSLGQTQTQYF.

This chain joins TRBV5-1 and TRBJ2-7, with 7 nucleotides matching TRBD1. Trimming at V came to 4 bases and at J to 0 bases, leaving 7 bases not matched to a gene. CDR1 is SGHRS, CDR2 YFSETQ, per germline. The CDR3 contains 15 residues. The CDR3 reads CASSTGQTPSYEQYF. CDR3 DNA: TGCGCCAGCAGCACGGGACAGACCCCCTCCTACGAGCAGTACTTC.

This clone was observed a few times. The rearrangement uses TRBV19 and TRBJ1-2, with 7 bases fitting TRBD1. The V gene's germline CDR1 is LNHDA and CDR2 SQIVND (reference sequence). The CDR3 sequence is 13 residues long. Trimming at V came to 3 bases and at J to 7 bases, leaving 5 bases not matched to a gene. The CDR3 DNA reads TGTGCCAGTAGTATTCAGGACAGGAGTGGCTACACCTTC. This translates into CASSIQDRSGYTF.

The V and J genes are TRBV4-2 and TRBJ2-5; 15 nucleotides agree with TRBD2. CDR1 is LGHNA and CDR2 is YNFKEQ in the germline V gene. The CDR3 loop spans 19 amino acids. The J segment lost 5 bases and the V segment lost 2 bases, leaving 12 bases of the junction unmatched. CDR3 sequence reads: CASSQFGPGLAGGLETQYF. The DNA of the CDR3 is TGTGCCAGCAGCCAATTTGGCCCGGGACTAGCGGGGGGCCTGGAGACCCAGTACTTC.

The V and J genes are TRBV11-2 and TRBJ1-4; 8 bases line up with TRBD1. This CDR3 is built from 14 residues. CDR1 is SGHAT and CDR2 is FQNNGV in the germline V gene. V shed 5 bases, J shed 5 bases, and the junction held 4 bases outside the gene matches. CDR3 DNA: TGTGCCAGCAGCCTTGGACAGGGCAATGAAAAACTGTTTTTT. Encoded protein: CASSLGQGNEKLFF. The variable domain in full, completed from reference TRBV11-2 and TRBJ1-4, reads EAGVAQSPRYKIIEKRQSVAFWCNPISGHATLYWYQQILGQGPKLLIQFQNNGVVDDSQLPKDRFSAERLKGVDSTLKIQPAKLEDSAVYLCASSLGQGNEKLFFGSGTQLSVL.

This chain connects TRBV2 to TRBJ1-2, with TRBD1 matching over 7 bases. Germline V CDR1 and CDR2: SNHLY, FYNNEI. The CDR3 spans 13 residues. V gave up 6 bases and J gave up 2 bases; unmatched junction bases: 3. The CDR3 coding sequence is TGTGCCAGCAGGGAGACAGGGAACTATGGCTACACCTTC. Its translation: CASRETGNYGYTF.

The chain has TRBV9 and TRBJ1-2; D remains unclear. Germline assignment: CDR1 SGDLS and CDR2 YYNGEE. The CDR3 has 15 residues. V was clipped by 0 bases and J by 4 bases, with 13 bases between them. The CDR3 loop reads CASSVGHVGIYGYTF. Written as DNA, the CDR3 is TGTGCCAGCAGCGTAGGACATGTGGGGATCTATGGCTACACCTTC.

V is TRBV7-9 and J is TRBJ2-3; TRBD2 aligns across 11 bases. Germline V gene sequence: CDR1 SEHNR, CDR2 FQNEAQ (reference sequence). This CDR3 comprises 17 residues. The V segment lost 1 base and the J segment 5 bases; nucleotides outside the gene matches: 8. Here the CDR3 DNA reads TGTGCCAGCAGCTTAGTTTCACTAGCGGGGGCGGGAGATACGCAGTATTTT. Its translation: CASSLVSLAGAGDTQYF.

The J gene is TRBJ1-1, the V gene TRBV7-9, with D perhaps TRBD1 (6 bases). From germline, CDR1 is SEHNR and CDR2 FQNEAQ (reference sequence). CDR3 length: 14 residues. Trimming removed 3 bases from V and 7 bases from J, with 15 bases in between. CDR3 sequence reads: CASSFAGGLGEAFF. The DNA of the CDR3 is TGTGCCAGCAGCTTTGCGGGGGGGCTAGGTGAAGCTTTCTTT.

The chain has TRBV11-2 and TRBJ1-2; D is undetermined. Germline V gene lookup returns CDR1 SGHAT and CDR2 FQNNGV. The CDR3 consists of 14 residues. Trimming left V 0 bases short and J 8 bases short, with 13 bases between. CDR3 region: CASSLEGMVWGYTF. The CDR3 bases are TGTGCCAGCAGCTTAGAGGGGATGGTGTGGGGCTACACCTTC.

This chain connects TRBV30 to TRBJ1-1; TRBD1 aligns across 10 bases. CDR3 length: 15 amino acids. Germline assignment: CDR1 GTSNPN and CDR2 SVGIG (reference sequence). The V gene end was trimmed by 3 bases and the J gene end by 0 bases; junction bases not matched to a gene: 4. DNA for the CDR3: TGTGCCTGGAGGGGGGGACAGGGGATGAACACTGAAGCTTTCTTT. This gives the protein CAWRGGQGMNTEAFF.

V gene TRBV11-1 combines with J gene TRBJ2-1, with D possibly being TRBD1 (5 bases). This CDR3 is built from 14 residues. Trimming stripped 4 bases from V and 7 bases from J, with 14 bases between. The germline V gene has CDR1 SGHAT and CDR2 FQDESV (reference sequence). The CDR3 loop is CASSWQGRLNEQFF. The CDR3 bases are TGTGCCAGCAGCTGGCAGGGAAGGCTTAATGAGCAGTTCTTC.

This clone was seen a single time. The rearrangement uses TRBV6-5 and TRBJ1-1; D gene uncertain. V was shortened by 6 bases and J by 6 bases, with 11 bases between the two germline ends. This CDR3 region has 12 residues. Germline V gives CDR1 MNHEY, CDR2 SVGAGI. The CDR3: CASSRRKAEAFF. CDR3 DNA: TGTGCCAGCAGCCGAAGGAAGGCTGAAGCTTTCTTT.

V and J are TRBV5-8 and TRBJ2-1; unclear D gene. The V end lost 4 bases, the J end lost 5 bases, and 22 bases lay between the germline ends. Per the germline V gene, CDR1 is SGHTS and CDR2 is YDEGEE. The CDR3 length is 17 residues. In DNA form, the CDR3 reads TGTGCCAGCAGCCTGTCTCCCAATCTTGGACGTAACAATGAGCAGTTCTTC. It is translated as CASSLSPNLGRNNEQFF.

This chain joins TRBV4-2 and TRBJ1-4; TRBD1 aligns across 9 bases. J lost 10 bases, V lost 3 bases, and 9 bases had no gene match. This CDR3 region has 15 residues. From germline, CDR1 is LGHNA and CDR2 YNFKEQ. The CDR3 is CASSHPGTGRGKLFF. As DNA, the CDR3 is TGTGCCAGCAGCCATCCCGGGACAGGGCGAGGAAAACTGTTTTTT.

CDR3 nucleotides: TGTGCCAGCAGCCAACAAGGGGGGGCTGGAAACACCATATATTTT. Its translation: CASSQQGGAGNTIYF. This chain links TRBV3-1 (or the pseudogene TRBV3-2) with TRBJ1-3; tentative D call: TRBD1 (6 bases). This CDR3 has 15 residues. Germline CDR1 reads LGHDT; CDR2 reads YNNKEL (reference sequence). V was clipped by 2 bases and J by 2 bases, with 10 bases between them.